A selection of T cell receptor beta chains follows, all from one sample in a study of T cells in Graves' hyperthyroidism and ophthalmopathy. TCRdb recomputed calls from the multiplex PCR reads with MiXCR, one row per CDR3 protein. The sample includes 550,000 to 700,000 distinct CDR3 sequences, 14% to 15% of them seen just once. Material for sequencing was blood. Receptors were obtained from a woman aged 40 to 50 with Graves' ophthalmopathy. Each CDR3 is given with its conserved first and last residue. A D gene is named only where the DNA matches it firmly. Only part of the rows carry a size: once, few, many, or a class if the clone is expanded.

D,V,J,size,DNA,CDR3
-,TRBV15,TRBJ1-1,many,TGTGCCACCAGCAGAGATCCGGACACGAACACTGAAGCTTTCTTT,CATSRDPDTNTEAFF
-,TRBV5-1,TRBJ1-2,many,TGCGCCAGCAGCTTGGACGAGATTTATGGCTACACCTTC,CASSLDEIYGYTF
-,TRBV18,TRBJ2-7,-,TGTGCCAGCTCACCAGGGGCAGGGACTCGAGAGCAGTACTTC,CASSPGAGTREQYF
TRBD1,TRBV7-2,TRBJ1-2,-,TGTGCCAGCAGCTTGAAGGGACAGGGAAGTGGCTACACCTTC,CASSLKGQGSGYTF
-,TRBV9,TRBJ1-1,-,TGTGCCAGCAGCGTTGACCCCACGGGGGGGATCCTGAACACTGAAGCTTTCTTT,CASSVDPTGGILNTEAFF
TRBD1,TRBV20-1,TRBJ1-1,many,TGCAGTGCCGACCGGACCGGACAGGTCGAAGCTTTCTTT,CSADRTGQVEAFF
-,TRBV4-2,TRBJ2-1,many,TGTGCCAGCAGCCAAGCGCAAGAGGGCAATGAGCAGTTCTTC,CASSQAQEGNEQFF
TRBD1,TRBV28,TRBJ2-2,many,TGTGCCAGCTGGGAAACCGGGACAGGGTGGGCGACCGGGGAGCTGTTTTTT,CASWETGTGWATGELFF
-,TRBV6-4,TRBJ2-4,-,TGTGCCAGCCCAGGGGGAGGAGACATTCAGTACTTC,CASPGGGDIQYF
-,TRBV7-3,TRBJ1-5,few,TGTGCCAGCAGCTTAGAGACGAATCAGCCCCAGCATTTT,CASSLETNQPQHF
-,TRBV12-3/TRBV12-4,TRBJ1-5,few,TGTGCCAGCGTGATCACCGGAGGTGATCAGCCCCAGCATTTT,CASVITGGDQPQHF
-,TRBV6-1,TRBJ2-7,many,TGTGCCAGCAGTGAATTGGGAGGTAGGCGCGAGTACTTC,CASSELGGRREYF
-,TRBV29-1,TRBJ1-1,many,TGCAGCGTTGTCCGGAACGAGAACACTGAAGCTTTCTTT,CSVVRNENTEAFF
TRBD2,TRBV20-1,TRBJ2-3,few,TGCAGTGCTAGAGGGACTAGCGGGCCCGCAGATACGCAGTATTTT,CSARGTSGPADTQYF
-,TRBV28,TRBJ1-5,many,TGTGCCAGCAGTTTATTGGGGAGTTCTCAGCCCCAGCATTTT,CASSLLGSSQPQHF
-,TRBV7-9,TRBJ2-7,few,TGTGCCAGCAGCTTGAATAGCGGCCTGGGGGAGCAGTACTTC,CASSLNSGLGEQYF
TRBD1,TRBV19,TRBJ2-5,-,TGTGCCAGTAACCGGGACAGGGGAGAGACCCAGTACTTC,CASNRDRGETQYF
-,TRBV28,TRBJ1-5,many,TGTGCCAGCAGGGATTTCGGCAATCAGCCCCAGCATTTT,CASRDFGNQPQHF
-,TRBV27,TRBJ1-5,many,TGTGCCAGCAGTTTTCTGGGCCTCGGCAATCAGCCCCAGCATTTT,CASSFLGLGNQPQHF
-,TRBV12-3/TRBV12-4,TRBJ1-2,-,TGTGCCAGCAGTTTCTTTCCGGGGGCGTCAGATGGCTACACCTTC,CASSFFPGASDGYTF
-,TRBV30,TRBJ1-1,many,TGTGCCTGGAGTGCAGTTATGAACACTGAAGCTTTCTTT,CAWSAVMNTEAFF
-,TRBV2,TRBJ1-1,few,TGTGCCAGCAGCGGGCCGGTGGCGAACACTGAAGCTTTCTTT,CASSGPVANTEAFF
TRBD2,TRBV5-6,TRBJ2-5,-,TGTGCCAGCAGCTTGCCTAGCGGACAAGAGACCCAGTACTTC,CASSLPSGQETQYF